This is a list of T cell receptor beta chains from one sample in a study of CD8 T cells in ankylosing spondylitis. TCRdb independently ran MiXCR on the 5' RACE reads; one entry per CDR3 protein. Of approximately 540,000 distinct CDR3 sequences listed, roughly an eighth are singletons. The material sequenced was blood, either unsorted or a sorted T cell fraction (not recorded which). The receptor set was obtained from a male donor with ankylosing spondylitis. Both conserved end residues are part of each CDR3. The order of the fields is clone size, J gene, D gene, V gene, CDR3 protein, CDR3 DNA. A D gene is named only where the DNA matches it firmly. Rows may omit the clone size; those that give it use once, few, many or a size class.

abundance: many
j_gene: TRBJ1-1
d_gene: NA
v_gene: TRBV11-2
CDR3aa: CASSLGYRGRNTEAFF
CDR3nt: TGTGCCAGCAGCTTAGGGTACCGGGGGCGGAACACTGAAGCTTTCTTT

abundance: many
j_gene: TRBJ2-3
d_gene: NA
v_gene: TRBV15
CDR3aa: CATSSMGSTQYF
CDR3nt: TGTGCCACCAGCAGTATGGGAAGTACGCAGTATTTT

abundance: few
j_gene: TRBJ2-7
d_gene: NA
v_gene: TRBV5-1
CDR3aa: CASSLVVITGLLGEQYF
CDR3nt: TGCGCCAGCAGCTTGGTGGTCATAACGGGACTCTTGGGCGAGCAGTACTTC

abundance: many
j_gene: TRBJ2-1
d_gene: NA
v_gene: TRBV12-3/TRBV12-4
CDR3aa: CASDPYNEQFF
CDR3nt: TGTGCCTCGGACCCCTACAATGAGCAGTTCTTC

abundance: NA
j_gene: TRBJ1-5
d_gene: TRBD1
v_gene: TRBV18
CDR3aa: CASSPPDRPNQPQHF
CDR3nt: TGTGCCAGCTCACCTCCGGACAGGCCGAATCAGCCCCAGCATTTT

abundance: NA
j_gene: TRBJ2-1
d_gene: TRBD2
v_gene: TRBV11-2
CDR3aa: CASSSPGTSGGGNEQFF
CDR3nt: TGTGCCAGCAGCTCCCCCGGGACTAGCGGGGGGGGGAATGAGCAGTTCTTC

abundance: few
j_gene: TRBJ2-7
d_gene: NA
v_gene: TRBV20-1
CDR3aa: CSASPYEQYF
CDR3nt: TGCAGTGCTAGCCCTTACGAGCAGTACTTC

abundance: few
j_gene: TRBJ2-1
d_gene: TRBD2
v_gene: TRBV7-2
CDR3aa: CASSLGGSLGNEQFF
CDR3nt: TGTGCCAGCAGCTTAGGCGGGAGTTTGGGCAATGAGCAGTTCTTC

abundance: NA
j_gene: TRBJ1-6
d_gene: TRBD1
v_gene: TRBV11-2
CDR3aa: CASSRSPGQYNSPLHF
CDR3nt: TGTGCCAGCAGCCGTTCCCCGGGACAGTATAATTCACCCCTCCACTTT

abundance: NA
j_gene: TRBJ1-1
d_gene: TRBD1
v_gene: TRBV30
CDR3aa: CAWRQTTGVGTEAFF
CDR3nt: TGTGCCTGGAGACAAACGACAGGGGTAGGCACTGAAGCTTTCTTT

abundance: few
j_gene: TRBJ1-1
d_gene: NA
v_gene: TRBV5-1
CDR3aa: CASSFGDGTEAFF
CDR3nt: TGCGCCAGCAGCTTCGGGGACGGCACTGAAGCTTTCTTT

abundance: NA
j_gene: TRBJ1-4
d_gene: NA
v_gene: TRBV20-1
CDR3aa: CSARDSGGGEKLFF
CDR3nt: TGCAGTGCTAGAGATTCGGGGGGGGGTGAAAAACTGTTTTTT

abundance: few
j_gene: TRBJ2-1
d_gene: TRBD2
v_gene: TRBV20-1
CDR3aa: CSARDREGSGTNEQFF
CDR3nt: TGCAGTGCTAGAGATCGGGAGGGTAGCGGGACAAATGAGCAGTTCTTC

abundance: NA
j_gene: TRBJ2-7
d_gene: TRBD2
v_gene: TRBV27
CDR3aa: CATGGTYEQYF
CDR3nt: TGTGCCACCGGGGGGACCTACGAGCAGTACTTC

abundance: NA
j_gene: TRBJ1-3
d_gene: NA
v_gene: TRBV20-1
CDR3aa: CSARGSGNTIYF
CDR3nt: TGCAGTGCTAGGGGCTCTGGAAACACCATATATTTT

abundance: NA
j_gene: TRBJ1-2
d_gene: NA
v_gene: TRBV7-9
CDR3aa: CASSLWRTADYGYTF
CDR3nt: TGTGCCAGCAGCTTATGGCGGACCGCGGACTATGGCTACACCTTC

abundance: few
j_gene: TRBJ1-2
d_gene: TRBD1
v_gene: TRBV3-1
CDR3aa: CASSQHPGQVGYGYTF
CDR3nt: TGTGCCAGCAGCCAACACCCGGGACAGGTGGGCTATGGCTACACCTTC

abundance: many
j_gene: TRBJ2-1
d_gene: NA
v_gene: TRBV7-9
CDR3aa: CASSKSGAPGNEQFF
CDR3nt: TGTGCCAGCAGCAAGTCAGGGGCGCCGGGGAATGAGCAGTTCTTC

abundance: few
j_gene: TRBJ2-5
d_gene: TRBD2
v_gene: TRBV28
CDR3aa: CASSLTSEETQYF
CDR3nt: TGTGCCAGCAGTTTGACTAGCGAAGAGACCCAGTACTTC

abundance: few
j_gene: TRBJ1-1
d_gene: NA
v_gene: TRBV12-3/TRBV12-4
CDR3aa: CASRQLNTEAFF
CDR3nt: TGTGCCAGCAGGCAACTAAACACTGAAGCTTTCTTT

abundance: NA
j_gene: TRBJ2-1
d_gene: TRBD2
v_gene: TRBV11-3
CDR3aa: CASRLAGGGQEQFF
CDR3nt: TGTGCCAGCAGACTAGCGGGAGGGGGACAGGAGCAGTTCTTC

abundance: many
j_gene: TRBJ2-2
d_gene: NA
v_gene: TRBV11-2
CDR3aa: CASSLVVSRGIGELFF
CDR3nt: TGTGCCAGCAGCTTAGTGGTTAGCCGGGGGATCGGGGAGCTGTTTTTT

abundance: NA
j_gene: TRBJ2-7
d_gene: NA
v_gene: TRBV6-6
CDR3aa: CASSYLGQYEQYF
CDR3nt: TGTGCCAGCAGTTACCTAGGACAGTACGAGCAGTACTTC

abundance: NA
j_gene: TRBJ2-1
d_gene: TRBD2
v_gene: TRBV24-1
CDR3aa: CATSDWGGSGSYDEQFF
CDR3nt: TGTGCCACCAGTGATTGGGGAGGTAGCGGGAGTTACGATGAGCAGTTCTTC

abundance: NA
j_gene: TRBJ2-2
d_gene: NA
v_gene: TRBV6-1
CDR3aa: CASSEAVANTGELFF
CDR3nt: TGTGCCAGCAGTGAAGCTGTGGCTAACACCGGGGAGCTGTTTTTT

abundance: NA
j_gene: TRBJ1-3
d_gene: NA
v_gene: TRBV6-1
CDR3aa: CASSHNRDIGNTIYF
CDR3nt: TGTGCCAGCAGCCATAACCGGGACATCGGAAACACCATATATTTT

abundance: few
j_gene: TRBJ2-1
d_gene: TRBD1
v_gene: TRBV15
CDR3aa: CATSRVPGTGDYNEQFF
CDR3nt: TGTGCCACCAGCAGAGTACCCGGGACAGGGGACTACAATGAGCAGTTCTTC

abundance: NA
j_gene: TRBJ2-4
d_gene: NA
v_gene: TRBV4-1
CDR3aa: CASSAPRAGAEAKNIQYF
CDR3nt: TGCGCCAGCAGCGCCCCAAGGGCAGGGGCGGAGGCCAAAAACATTCAGTACTTC

abundance: few
j_gene: TRBJ1-2
d_gene: TRBD1
v_gene: TRBV24-1
CDR3aa: CATSPGTGGRGYTF
CDR3nt: TGTGCCACCAGCCCCGGGACAGGGGGCCGTGGCTACACCTTC

abundance: NA
j_gene: TRBJ2-3
d_gene: TRBD1
v_gene: TRBV19
CDR3aa: CASSSDRGQWGTDTQYF
CDR3nt: TGTGCCAGTAGTAGCGACAGGGGGCAGTGGGGCACAGATACGCAGTATTTT

abundance: few
j_gene: TRBJ1-2
d_gene: NA
v_gene: TRBV12-3/TRBV12-4
CDR3aa: CATTVGEGYGYTF
CDR3nt: TGTGCCACTACCGTCGGGGAGGGTTATGGCTACACCTTC

abundance: few
j_gene: TRBJ1-2
d_gene: NA
v_gene: TRBV5-1
CDR3aa: CASSFDSDYGYTF
CDR3nt: TGCGCCAGCAGCTTCGACAGTGACTATGGCTACACCTTC

abundance: NA
j_gene: TRBJ2-3
d_gene: NA
v_gene: TRBV29-1
CDR3aa: CSVADSYTDTQYF
CDR3nt: TGCAGCGTCGCCGACAGCTACACAGATACGCAGTATTTT

abundance: few
j_gene: TRBJ1-6
d_gene: TRBD1
v_gene: TRBV5-1
CDR3aa: CASSLTDRGGSPLHF
CDR3nt: TGCGCCAGCAGCCTAACGGACAGGGGAGGATCACCCCTCCACTTT

abundance: NA
j_gene: TRBJ2-7
d_gene: TRBD1
v_gene: TRBV12-3/TRBV12-4
CDR3aa: CASSADRGTYEQYF
CDR3nt: TGTGCCAGCAGCGCGGACAGGGGAACCTACGAGCAGTACTTC

abundance: NA
j_gene: TRBJ2-3
d_gene: TRBD2
v_gene: TRBV6-2/TRBV6-3
CDR3aa: CAAKREGADTQYF
CDR3nt: TGTGCTGCAAAGCGGGAAGGGGCAGATACGCAGTATTTT

abundance: NA
j_gene: TRBJ2-1
d_gene: NA
v_gene: TRBV3-1
CDR3aa: CASSQPTSAGYNEQFF
CDR3nt: TGTGCCAGCAGCCAACCCACTAGTGCGGGCTACAATGAGCAGTTCTTC

abundance: few
j_gene: TRBJ1-1
d_gene: TRBD1
v_gene: TRBV28
CDR3aa: CASSPNRGLGAFF
CDR3nt: TGTGCCAGCAGCCCTAACAGGGGGCTTGGAGCTTTCTTT

abundance: NA
j_gene: TRBJ1-1
d_gene: NA
v_gene: TRBV4-2
CDR3aa: CASSQAPLGGGTEAFF
CDR3nt: TGTGCCAGCAGCCAAGCCCCTTTGGGGGGTGGTACTGAAGCTTTCTTT

abundance: NA
j_gene: TRBJ1-2
d_gene: NA
v_gene: TRBV30
CDR3aa: CAWSINSDYGYTF
CDR3nt: TGTGCCTGGAGTATCAACTCAGACTATGGCTACACCTTC

abundance: NA
j_gene: TRBJ1-2
d_gene: TRBD1
v_gene: TRBV7-9
CDR3aa: CASSSDRGRENYGYTF
CDR3nt: TGTGCCAGCAGCTCCGACAGGGGGCGGGAAAACTATGGCTACACCTTC